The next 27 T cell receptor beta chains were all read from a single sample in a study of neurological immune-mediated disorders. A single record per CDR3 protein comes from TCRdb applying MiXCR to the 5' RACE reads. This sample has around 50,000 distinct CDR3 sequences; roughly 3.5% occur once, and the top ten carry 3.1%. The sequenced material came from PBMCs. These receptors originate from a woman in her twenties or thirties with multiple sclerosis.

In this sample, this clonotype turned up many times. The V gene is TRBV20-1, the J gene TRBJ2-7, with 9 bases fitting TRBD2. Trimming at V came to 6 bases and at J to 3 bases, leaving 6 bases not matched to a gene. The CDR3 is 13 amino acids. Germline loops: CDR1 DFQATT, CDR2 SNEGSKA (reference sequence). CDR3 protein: CSASGRQGYEQYF. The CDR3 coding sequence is TGCAGTGCCAGCGGGAGGCAAGGCTACGAGCAGTACTTC.

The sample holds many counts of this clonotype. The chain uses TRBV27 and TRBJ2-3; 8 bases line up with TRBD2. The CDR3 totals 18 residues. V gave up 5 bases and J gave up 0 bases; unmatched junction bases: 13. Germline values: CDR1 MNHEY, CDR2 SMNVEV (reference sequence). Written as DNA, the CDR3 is TGTGCCAGCAGTCGTCGACTAGCGTGGGAGGGGAGCACAGATACGCAGTATTTT. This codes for CASSRRLAWEGSTDTQYF.

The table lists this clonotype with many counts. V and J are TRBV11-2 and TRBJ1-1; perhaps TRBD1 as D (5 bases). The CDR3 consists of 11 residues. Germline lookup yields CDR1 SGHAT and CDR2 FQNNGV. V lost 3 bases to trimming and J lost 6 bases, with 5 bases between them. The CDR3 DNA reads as TGTGCCAGCAGCTTGGGGCCTGAAGCTTTCTTT. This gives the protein CASSLGPEAFF.

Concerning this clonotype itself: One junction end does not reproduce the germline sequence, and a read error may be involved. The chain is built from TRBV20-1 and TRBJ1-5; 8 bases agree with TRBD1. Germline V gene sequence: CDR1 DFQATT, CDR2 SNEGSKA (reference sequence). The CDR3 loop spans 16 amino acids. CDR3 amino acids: CSARAQDRGWNQPQNF. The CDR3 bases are TGCAGTGCTAGAGCCCAAGACAGGGGCTGGAATCAGCCCCAGAATTTT.

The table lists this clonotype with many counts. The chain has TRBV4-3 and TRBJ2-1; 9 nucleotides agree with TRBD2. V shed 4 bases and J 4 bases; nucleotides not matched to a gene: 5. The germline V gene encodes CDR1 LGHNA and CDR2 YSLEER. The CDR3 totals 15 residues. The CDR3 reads CASSPNSGSYNEQFF. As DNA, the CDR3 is TGCGCCAGCAGCCCCAATAGCGGGAGTTACAATGAGCAGTTCTTC.

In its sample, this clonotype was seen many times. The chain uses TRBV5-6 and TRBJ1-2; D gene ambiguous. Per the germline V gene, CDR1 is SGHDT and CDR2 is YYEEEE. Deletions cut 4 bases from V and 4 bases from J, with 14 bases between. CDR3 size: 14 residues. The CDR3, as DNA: TGTGCCAGCAGCCCGAGGTATCAAGGCTATGGCTACACCTTC. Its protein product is CASSPRYQGYGYTF.

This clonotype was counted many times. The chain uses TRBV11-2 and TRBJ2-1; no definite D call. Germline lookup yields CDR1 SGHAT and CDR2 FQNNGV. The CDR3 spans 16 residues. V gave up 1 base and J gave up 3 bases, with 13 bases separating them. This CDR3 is CASSLGLQRDYNEQFF. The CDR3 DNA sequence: TGTGCCAGCAGCTTAGGCCTACAAAGGGACTACAATGAGCAGTTCTTC.

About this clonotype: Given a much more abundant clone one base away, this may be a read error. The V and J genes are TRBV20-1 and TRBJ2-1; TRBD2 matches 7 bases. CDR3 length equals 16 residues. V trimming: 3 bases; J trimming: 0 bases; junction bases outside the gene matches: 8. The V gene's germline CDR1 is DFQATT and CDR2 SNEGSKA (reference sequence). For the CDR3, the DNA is TGCAGTGCTAGCGGGTCTAGCGGTAGCTCCTACAATGAGCAGTTCTTC. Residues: CSASGSSGSSYNEQFF.

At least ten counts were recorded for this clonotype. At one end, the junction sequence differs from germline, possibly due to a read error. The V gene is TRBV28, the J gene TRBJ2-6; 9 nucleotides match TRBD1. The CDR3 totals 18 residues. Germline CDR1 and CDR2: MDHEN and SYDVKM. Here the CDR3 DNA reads TGTGCCAGCAGTACTCCCGGGACAGGGTTCTCTGGGGCCAAAGTCCTGACTTTC. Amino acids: CASSTPGTGFSGAKVLTF.

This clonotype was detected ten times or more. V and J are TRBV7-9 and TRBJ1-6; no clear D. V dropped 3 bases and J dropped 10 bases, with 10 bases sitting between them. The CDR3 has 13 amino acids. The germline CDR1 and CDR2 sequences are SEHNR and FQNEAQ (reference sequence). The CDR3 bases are TGTGCCAGCAGCTTCTCTGACGGGTCACCCCTCCACTTT. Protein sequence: CASSFSDGSPLHF.

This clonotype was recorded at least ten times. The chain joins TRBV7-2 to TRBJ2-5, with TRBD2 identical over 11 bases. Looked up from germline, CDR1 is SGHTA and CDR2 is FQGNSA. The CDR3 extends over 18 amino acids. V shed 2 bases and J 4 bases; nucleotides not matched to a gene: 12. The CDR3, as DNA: TGTGCCAGCAGCTTATCGCTAGCGGGGGGTCTTATCAGAGAGACCCAGTACTTC. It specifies CASSLSLAGGLIRETQYF. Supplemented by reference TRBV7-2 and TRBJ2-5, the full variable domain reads GAGVSQSPSNKVTEKGKDVELRCDPISGHTALYWYRQSLGQGLEFLIYFQGNSAPDKSGLPSDRFSAERTGGSVSTLTIQRTQQEDSAVYLCASSLSLAGGLIRETQYFGPGTRLLVL.

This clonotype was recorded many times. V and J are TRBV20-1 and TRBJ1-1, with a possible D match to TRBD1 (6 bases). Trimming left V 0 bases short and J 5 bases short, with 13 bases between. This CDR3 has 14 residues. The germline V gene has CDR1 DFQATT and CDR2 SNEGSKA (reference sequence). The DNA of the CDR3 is TGCAGTGCTAGAGATGGAACAGGGCGGACTGAAGCTTTCTTT. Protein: CSARDGTGRTEAFF.

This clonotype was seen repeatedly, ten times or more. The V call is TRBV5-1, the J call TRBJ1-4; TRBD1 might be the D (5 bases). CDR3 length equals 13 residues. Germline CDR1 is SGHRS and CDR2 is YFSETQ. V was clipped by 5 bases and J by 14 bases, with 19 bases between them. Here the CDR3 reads CASSPGQGIPLFF. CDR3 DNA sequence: TGCGCCAGCAGTCCCGGGCAGGGTATTCCGCTGTTTTTT.

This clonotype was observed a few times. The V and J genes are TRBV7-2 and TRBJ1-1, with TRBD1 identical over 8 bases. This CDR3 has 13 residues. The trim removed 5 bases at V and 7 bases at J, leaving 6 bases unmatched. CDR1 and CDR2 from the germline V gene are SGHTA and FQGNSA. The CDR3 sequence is CASSVDRAFEAFF. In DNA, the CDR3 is TGTGCCAGCAGCGTGGACAGGGCCTTTGAAGCTTTCTTT.

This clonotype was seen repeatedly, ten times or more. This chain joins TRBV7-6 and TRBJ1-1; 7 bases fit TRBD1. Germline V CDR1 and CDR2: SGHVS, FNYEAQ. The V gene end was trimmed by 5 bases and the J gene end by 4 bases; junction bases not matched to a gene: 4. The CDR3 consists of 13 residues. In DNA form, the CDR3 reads TGTGCCAGCAGCCCGGACAGGATCACTGAAGCTTTCTTT. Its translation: CASSPDRITEAFF.

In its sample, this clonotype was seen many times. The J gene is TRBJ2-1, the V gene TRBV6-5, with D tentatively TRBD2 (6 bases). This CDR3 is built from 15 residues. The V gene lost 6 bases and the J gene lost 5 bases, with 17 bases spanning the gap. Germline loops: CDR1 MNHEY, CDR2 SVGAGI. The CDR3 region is CASSPPRRGNNEQFF. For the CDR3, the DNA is TGTGCCAGCAGCCCCCCCCGACGGGGGAACAATGAGCAGTTCTTC.

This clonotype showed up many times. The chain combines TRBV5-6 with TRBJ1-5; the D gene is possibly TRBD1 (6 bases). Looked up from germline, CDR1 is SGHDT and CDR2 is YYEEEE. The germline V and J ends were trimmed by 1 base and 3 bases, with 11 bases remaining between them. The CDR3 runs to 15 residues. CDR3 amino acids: CASSLRRGDNQPQHF. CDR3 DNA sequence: TGTGCCAGCAGCTTGAGGAGGGGGGACAATCAGCCCCAGCATTTT.

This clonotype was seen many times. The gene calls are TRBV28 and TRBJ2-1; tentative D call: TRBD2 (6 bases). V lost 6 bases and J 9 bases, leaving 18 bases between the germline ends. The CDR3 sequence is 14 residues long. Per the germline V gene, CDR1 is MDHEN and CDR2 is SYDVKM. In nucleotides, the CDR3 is TGTGCCAGCAGACGGAACGGAGGGCTGGGTGAGCAGTTCTTC. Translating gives CASRRNGGLGEQFF.

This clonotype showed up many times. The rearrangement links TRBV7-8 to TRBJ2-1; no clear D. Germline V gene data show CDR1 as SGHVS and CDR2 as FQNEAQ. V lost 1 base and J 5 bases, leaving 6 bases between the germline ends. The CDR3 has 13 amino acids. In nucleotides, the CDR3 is TGTGCCAGCAGCTTAGGGAGTCACAATGAGCAGTTCTTC. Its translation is CASSLGSHNEQFF. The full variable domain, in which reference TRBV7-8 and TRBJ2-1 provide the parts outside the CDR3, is GAGVSQSPRYKVAKRGQDVALRCDPISGHVSLFWYQQALGQGPEFLTYFQNEAQLDKSGLPSDRFFAERPEGSVSTLKIQRTQQEDSAVYLCASSLGSHNEQFFGPGTRLTVL.

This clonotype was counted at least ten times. The CDR3, as DNA: TGTGCCAGCAGCCCCGGGAGTGGCTACACCTTC. Its translation is CASSPGSGYTF. The V gene is TRBV7-2, the J gene TRBJ1-2, with D unclear. The CDR3 is 11 amino acids. V was trimmed by 5 bases and J by 7 bases, leaving 8 bases between them. Germline V gene data show CDR1 as SGHTA and CDR2 as FQGNSA.

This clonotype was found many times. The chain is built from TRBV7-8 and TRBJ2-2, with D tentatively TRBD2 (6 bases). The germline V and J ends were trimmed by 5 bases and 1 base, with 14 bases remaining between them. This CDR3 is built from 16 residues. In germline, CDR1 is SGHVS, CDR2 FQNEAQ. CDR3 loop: CASSLQMGGNTGELFF. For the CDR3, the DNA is TGTGCCAGCAGCCTACAAATGGGAGGGAACACCGGGGAGCTGTTTTTT.

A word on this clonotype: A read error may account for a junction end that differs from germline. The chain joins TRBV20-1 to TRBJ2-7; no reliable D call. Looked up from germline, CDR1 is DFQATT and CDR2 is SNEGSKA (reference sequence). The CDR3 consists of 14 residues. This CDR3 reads CSANKVESSYDQYF. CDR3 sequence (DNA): TGCAGTGCGAACAAAGTGGAAAGCTCCTACGATCAGTACTTC.

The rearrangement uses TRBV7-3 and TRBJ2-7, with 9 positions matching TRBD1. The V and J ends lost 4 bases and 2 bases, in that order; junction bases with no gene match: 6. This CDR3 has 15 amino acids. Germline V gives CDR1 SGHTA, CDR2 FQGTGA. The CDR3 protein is CASSWTGTGTYEQYF. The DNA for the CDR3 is TGTGCCAGCAGCTGGACCGGGACAGGGACCTACGAGCAGTACTTC.

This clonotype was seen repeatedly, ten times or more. In nucleotides, the CDR3 is TGCGCCAGCAGCCCCCGGGGCGGGGAGCTGTTTTTT. This encodes CASSPRGGELFF. The chain joins TRBV5-1 to TRBJ2-2; maybe TRBD2 (5 bases). Germline CDR1 and CDR2: SGHRS and YFSETQ. The CDR3 has 12 amino acids. Between the trimmed V and J ends, which lost 4 bases and 7 bases, there was a span of 8 bases.

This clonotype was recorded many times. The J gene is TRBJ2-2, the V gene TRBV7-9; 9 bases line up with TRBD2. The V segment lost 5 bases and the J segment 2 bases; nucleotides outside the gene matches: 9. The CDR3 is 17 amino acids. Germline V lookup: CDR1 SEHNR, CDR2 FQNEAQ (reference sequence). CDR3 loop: CASSNYQGLANTGELFF. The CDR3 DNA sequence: TGTGCCAGCAGCAACTATCAGGGACTAGCTAACACCGGGGAGCTGTTTTTT. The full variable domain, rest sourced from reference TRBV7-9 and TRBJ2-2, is DTGVSQNPRHKITKRGQNVTFRCDPISEHNRLYWYRQTLGQGPEFLTYFQNEAQLEKSRLLSDRFSAERPKGSFSTLEIQRTEQGDSAMYLCASSNYQGLANTGELFFGEGSRLTVL.

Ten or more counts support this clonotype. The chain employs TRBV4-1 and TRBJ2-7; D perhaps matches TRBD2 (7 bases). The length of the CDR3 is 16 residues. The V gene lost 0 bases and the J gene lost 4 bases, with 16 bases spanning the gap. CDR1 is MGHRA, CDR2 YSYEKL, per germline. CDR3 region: CASSQDFAGARYEQYF. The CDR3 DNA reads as TGCGCCAGCAGCCAAGACTTCGCGGGGGCCAGATACGAGCAGTACTTC.

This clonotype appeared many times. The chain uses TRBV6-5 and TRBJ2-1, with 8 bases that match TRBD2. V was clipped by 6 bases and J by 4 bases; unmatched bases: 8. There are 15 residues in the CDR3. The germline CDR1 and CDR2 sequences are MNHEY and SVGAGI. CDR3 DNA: TGTGCCAGCAGCCAGAGCGGGGGCCTTTACAATGAGCAGTTCTTC. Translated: CASSQSGGLYNEQFF.